One and the same sample provided the 18 T cell receptor beta chains below, sequenced in a study of blood T cell repertoires in COVID-19. Produced via immunoSEQ multiplex PCR; TCRdb's table is partial and in-frame only. The sample yields over 100,000 clones, around 85% seen once. Sequenced input: peripheral blood. The receptors shown here come from a woman older than 75 with active or convalescent COVID-19.

This clone turned up a few times. J is TRBJ1-4 and V is TRBV29-1, with TRBD1 matching 10 bases. Germline assignment: CDR1 SQVTM and CDR2 ANQGSEA. This CDR3 has 14 amino acids. The V and J ends lost 6 bases and 2 bases, in that order; junction bases with no gene match: 3. The CDR3 DNA is TGCAGCGTATGGGACAGGGGTACTAATGAAAAACTGTTTTTT. Translated, it gives CSVWDRGTNEKLFF.

This chain joins TRBV4-3 and TRBJ2-7, with 11 bases identical to TRBD2. The J segment lost 1 base and the V segment lost 0 bases, leaving 2 bases of the junction unmatched. CDR1 and CDR2 (germline): LGHNA, YSLEER. The CDR3 has 16 amino acids. The CDR3 here is CASSQEGTSGSYEQYF. The DNA for the CDR3 is TGCGCCAGCAGCCAAGAAGGGACTAGCGGATCCTACGAGCAGTACTTC.

The rearrangement uses TRBV4-3 and TRBJ2-5; 9 bases line up with TRBD1. The CDR3 extends over 14 amino acids. Germline trimming cut 4 bases from V and 5 bases from J; bases unmatched to any gene: 5. Germline-derived CDR1 and CDR2 are LGHNA and YSLEER. The CDR3, as DNA: TGCGCCAGCAGCCCGAACAGGGGGCGGGAGACCCAGTACTTC. The encoded protein is CASSPNRGRETQYF.

This clone appeared once. The chain recombines TRBV7-2 with TRBJ1-1; no definite D call. Trimming left V 0 bases short and J 2 bases short, with 19 bases between. This CDR3 is built from 18 residues. Germline lookup yields CDR1 SGHTA and CDR2 FQGNSA. CDR3 sequence reads: CASSLAPTWAGVNTEAFF. CDR3 DNA: TGTGCCAGCAGCTTAGCGCCTACTTGGGCGGGCGTAAACACTGAAGCTTTCTTT.

This clone was counted between two and nine times. The chain uses TRBV4-2 and TRBJ1-3; D may be TRBD1 (5 bases). The V gene lost 3 bases and the J gene lost 0 bases, with 12 bases spanning the gap. There are 16 residues in the CDR3. Germline V gene data show CDR1 as LGHNA and CDR2 as YNFKEQ. The CDR3 protein is CASSQGGRSSGNTIYF. The CDR3 region has the DNA TGTGCCAGCAGCCAGGGGGGACGGTCCTCTGGAAACACCATATATTTT.

The rearrangement joins TRBV12-3 or TRBV12-4 to TRBJ2-5; 9 nucleotides agree with TRBD1. The trim removed 10 bases at V and 4 bases at J, leaving 4 bases unmatched. The CDR3 covers 12 residues. The CDR3 nucleotides are TGTGCCACTTTGGGACAGGGAGAGACCCAGTACTTC. Translating gives CATLGQGETQYF.

The J gene is TRBJ2-7, the V gene TRBV27, with TRBD2 as a possible D gene (6 bases). V lost 6 bases to trimming and J lost 4 bases, with 19 bases between them. The CDR3 consists of 15 residues. Per the germline V gene, CDR1 is MNHEY and CDR2 is SMNVEV (reference sequence). Here the CDR3 reads CASSVDRDLRYEQYF. The CDR3 DNA reads as TGTGCCAGCAGCGTAGACCGGGACTTAAGATACGAGCAGTACTTC.

This clone has just one count. This chain links TRBV11-2 with TRBJ1-1, with 8 nucleotides matching TRBD1. J was trimmed by 6 bases and V by 3 bases; bases with no gene match: 6. This CDR3 has 14 residues. Germline V gives CDR1 SGHAT, CDR2 FQNNGV. The CDR3 DNA follows: TGTGCCAGCAGCTTTCGACAGGGGTACCCTGAAGCTTTCTTT. Translation gives CASSFRQGYPEAFF.

This clone was seen ten or more times. V usage is TRBV30 and J usage is TRBJ1-4; D ambiguous. The CDR3 has 11 amino acids. Germline V CDR1 and CDR2: GTSNPN, SVGIG (reference sequence). The V end lost 2 bases, the J end lost 8 bases, and 6 bases lay between the germline ends. The DNA of the CDR3 is TGTGCCTGGAGTATCCGGGAAAAACTGTTTTTT. The encoded protein is CAWSIREKLFF. Complete variable domain (other parts from reference TRBV30 and TRBJ1-4): SQTIHQWPATLVQPVGSPLSLECTVEGTSNPNLYWYRQAAGRGLQLLFYSVGIGQISSEVPQNLSASRPQDRQFILSSKKLLLSDSGFYLCAWSIREKLFFGSGTQLSVL.

The chain uses TRBV15 and TRBJ2-7, with TRBD1 matching over 9 bases. From germline, CDR1 is LNHNV and CDR2 YYDKDF (reference sequence). The J segment lost 2 bases and the V segment lost 3 bases, leaving 5 bases of the junction unmatched. The CDR3 extends over 15 amino acids. CDR3 amino acids: CATSRTGGSPYEQYF. The CDR3 DNA is TGTGCCACCAGCAGGACAGGGGGTTCCCCCTACGAGCAGTACTTC.

This clone was seen a handful of times. This CDR3 reads CASSHPGQGAGEQYF. As DNA, the CDR3 is TGCGCCAGCAGCCACCCGGGACAGGGGGCGGGAGAGCAGTACTTC. The genes are TRBV5-1 and TRBJ2-7, with 12 bases fitting TRBD1. Germline V gene lookup returns CDR1 SGHRS and CDR2 YFSETQ. V was pared by 4 bases and J by 7 bases, with 9 bases of the junction left unmatched. The CDR3 totals 15 residues.

V and J are TRBV20-1 and TRBJ2-1; D unclear. V was trimmed by 3 bases and J by 3 bases, leaving 18 bases between them. The CDR3 is 16 residues long. Germline V CDR1 and CDR2: DFQATT, SNEGSKA (reference sequence). CDR3 amino acids: CSASLTASNHYNEQFF. In DNA form, the CDR3 reads TGCAGTGCTAGTCTAACCGCCTCGAACCACTACAATGAGCAGTTCTTC.

The chain has TRBV3-1 (or the pseudogene TRBV3-2) and TRBJ1-1; D remains ambiguous. Trimming left V 4 bases short and J 1 base short, with 7 bases between. The germline gives CDR1 LGHDT, CDR2 YNNKEL (reference sequence). The CDR3 contains 13 residues. The CDR3 bases are TGTGCCAGCAGCCTCCAGAAGAACACTGAAGCTTTCTTT. Translating gives CASSLQKNTEAFF.

The V and J genes are TRBV20-1 and TRBJ2-1; 7 bases align to TRBD1. The CDR3 is 17 amino acids. Germline loops: CDR1 DFQATT, CDR2 SNEGSKA (reference sequence). J was trimmed by 6 bases and V by 3 bases; bases with no gene match: 17. CDR3 in amino acids: CSASGRLGRTGINEQFF. The CDR3 DNA is TGCAGTGCTAGTGGACGCCTCGGAAGGACAGGCATCAATGAGCAGTTCTTC.

This clone was observed once. The gene calls are TRBV29-1 and TRBJ2-5; 10 bases map to TRBD2. With V trimmed by 3 bases and J by 4 bases, 2 bases remained unmatched. The CDR3 length is 13 residues. Per germline, CDR1 SQVTM and CDR2 ANQGSEA. CDR3 sequence: CSVDTSGIETQYF. For the CDR3, the DNA is TGCAGCGTTGATACTAGCGGGATAGAGACCCAGTACTTC.

V is TRBV20-1 and J is TRBJ1-5; D remains unclear. The V gene lost 3 bases and the J gene lost 2 bases, with 11 bases spanning the gap. CDR1 is DFQATT, CDR2 SNEGSKA, per germline (reference sequence). The CDR3 runs to 14 residues. The CDR3 sequence is CSASEGRRNQPQHF. CDR3 DNA sequence: TGCAGTGCTAGTGAGGGCCGACGCAATCAGCCCCAGCATTTT.

The chain carries TRBV18 and TRBJ1-5; 7 bases fit TRBD1. V trimming: 6 bases; J trimming: 7 bases; junction bases outside the gene matches: 6. The germline V gene has CDR1 KGHSH and CDR2 LQKENI. The CDR3 runs to 13 residues. CDR3 sequence (DNA): TGTGCCAGCTCGGCCACAGGGGCCCAGCCCCAGCATTTT. It yields the protein CASSATGAQPQHF.

CDR3 in DNA: TGTGCCAGCAGCTTACCCCCGGGGACAGGGGTAGATACGCAGTATTTT. Its translation: CASSLPPGTGVDTQYF. The V call is TRBV11-2, the J call TRBJ2-3; 10 bases are a match to TRBD1. Germline values: CDR1 SGHAT, CDR2 FQNNGV. The CDR3 has 16 amino acids. Trimming cost V 2 bases and J 5 bases; bases outside gene matches: 7.